The sequence of this TCR beta chain was determined in a study of T cell repertoires in cytomegalovirus infection. Overall study findings and caveats: People with CMV and the relevant HLA were identified by cumulative public TCR beta family frequency.

By sample fraction, this clonotype is medium-sized. What it binds is unknown. At one boundary the junction diverges from the germline segment, which might be a read error. MiXCR, run by TCRdb on the reads, gives a single entry per CDR3 protein. The repertoire holds 740,000 or so distinct CDR3 sequences, with roughly 36% as singletons. CDR3 length equals 14 residues. Germline CDR1 reads SGHVS; CDR2 reads FNYEAQ. The V and J genes are TRBV7-6 and TRBJ1-5, with TRBD1 as a possible D gene (5 bases). The sequencing input was PBMCs. The TCR comes from a human donor in good health (CMV status not recorded). Some clones in this sample may be carry-over from other donors' samples. The CDR3 bases are TGTGCCAGCAGTTTAGGGGTTAGCAATCAGCCCCAGCATTTT. It specifies CASSLGVSNQPQHF.